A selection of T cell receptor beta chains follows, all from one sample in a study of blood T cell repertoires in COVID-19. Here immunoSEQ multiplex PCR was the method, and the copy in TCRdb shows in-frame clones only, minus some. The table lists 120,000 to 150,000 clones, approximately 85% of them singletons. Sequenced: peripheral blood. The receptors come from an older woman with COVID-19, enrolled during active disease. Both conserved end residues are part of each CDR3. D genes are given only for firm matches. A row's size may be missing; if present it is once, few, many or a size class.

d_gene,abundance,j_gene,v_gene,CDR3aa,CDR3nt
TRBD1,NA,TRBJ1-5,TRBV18,CASSSGTGWDNQPQHF,TGTGCCAGCTCAAGTGGGACAGGGTGGGACAATCAGCCCCAGCATTTT
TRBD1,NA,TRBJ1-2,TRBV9,CASSVGMLSGRQGRAYNYGYTF,TGTGCCAGCAGCGTAGGAATGTTGTCGGGGAGACAGGGAAGGGCGTATAACTATGGCTACACCTTC
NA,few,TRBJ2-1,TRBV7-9,CASIQGGNEQFF,TGTGCCAGCATCCAGGGAGGCAATGAGCAGTTCTTC
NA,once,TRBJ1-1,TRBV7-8,CASSLEMGQGISEAFF,TGTGCCAGCAGCTTAGAGATGGGTCAGGGGATATCTGAAGCTTTCTTT
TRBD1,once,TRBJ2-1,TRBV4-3,CASSQEGGQGWDEQFF,TGCGCCAGCAGCCAAGAAGGGGGACAGGGATGGGATGAGCAGTTCTTC
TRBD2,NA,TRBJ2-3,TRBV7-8,CASSLESSGGTDTQYF,TGTGCCAGCAGCTTAGAGTCTAGCGGGGGCACAGATACGCAGTATTTT
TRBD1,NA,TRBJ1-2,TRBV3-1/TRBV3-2,CASRHLRGLRGYTF,TGTGCCAGCAGACACCTCAGGGGGCTCAGAGGCTACACCTTC
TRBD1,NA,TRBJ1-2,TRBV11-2,CASSHYRDRGGYTF,TGTGCCAGCAGCCATTACCGGGACAGGGGTGGCTACACCTTC
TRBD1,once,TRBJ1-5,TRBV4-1,CASSQLQGAGNQPQHF,TGCGCCAGCAGCCAGTTACAGGGGGCGGGCAATCAGCCCCAGCATTTT
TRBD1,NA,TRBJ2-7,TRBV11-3,CASSDRGYEQYF,TGTGCCAGCAGCGACAGGGGGTACGAGCAGTACTTC
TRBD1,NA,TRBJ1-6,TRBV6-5,CARYLQGAFKSPLHF,TGTGCCAGGTATTTACAGGGGGCGTTTAAGTCACCCCTCCACTTT
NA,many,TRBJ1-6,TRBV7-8,CASSLVSGLNSPLHF,TGTGCCAGCAGCTTAGTTTCGGGACTTAATTCACCCCTCCACTTT
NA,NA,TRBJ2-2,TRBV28,CASSLFGGYLLGGELFF,TGTGCCAGCAGTTTATTTGGAGGGTACTTACTGGGCGGGGAGCTGTTTTTT
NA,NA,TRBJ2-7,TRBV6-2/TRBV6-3,CASSDRDSYEQYF,TGTGCCAGCAGTGACCGGGACTCCTACGAGCAGTACTTC
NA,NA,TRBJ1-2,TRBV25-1,CASSELVNYGYTF,TGTGCCAGCAGTGAATTAGTCAACTATGGCTACACCTTC
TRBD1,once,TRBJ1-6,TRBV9,CASSIGTGVNSPLHF,TGTGCCAGCAGCATTGGGACAGGGGTGAATTCACCCCTCCACTTT
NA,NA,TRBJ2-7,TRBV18,CASSPSGDPFEQYF,TGTGCCAGCTCACCCTCAGGGGATCCTTTCGAGCAGTACTTC
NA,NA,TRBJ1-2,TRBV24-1,CPPPGGGGGYLDYGYTF,TGTCCCCCCCCGGGGGGGGGAGGGGGGTACTTGGACTATGGCTACACCTTC
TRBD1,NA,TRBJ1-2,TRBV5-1,CASSQTGAHGYTF,TGCGCCAGCAGCCAGACAGGGGCCCATGGCTACACCTTC
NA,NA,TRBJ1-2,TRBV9,CASSQESRGGNYGYTF,TGTGCCAGCAGCCAGGAATCAAGGGGCGGAAACTATGGCTACACCTTC
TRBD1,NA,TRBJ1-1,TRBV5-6,CASSLGMDRRHKGAGEAFF,TGTGCCAGCAGCTTAGGGATGGACAGGAGACATAAAGGGGCGGGTGAAGCTTTCTTT
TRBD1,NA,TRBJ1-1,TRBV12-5,CASQQGGNTEAFF,TGTGCTAGTCAACAGGGGGGGAACACTGAAGCTTTCTTT
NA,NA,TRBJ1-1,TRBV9,CASSVAAGNTEAFF,TGTGCCAGCAGCGTAGCTGCAGGGAACACTGAAGCTTTCTTT
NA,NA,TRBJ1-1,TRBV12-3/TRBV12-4,CASSRSGFEAFF,TGTGCCAGCAGCCGTTCAGGGTTTGAAGCTTTCTTT
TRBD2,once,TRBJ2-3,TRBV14,CASSLQAGGEDTQYF,TGTGCCAGCAGCCTTCAAGCGGGGGGCGAAGATACGCAGTATTTT
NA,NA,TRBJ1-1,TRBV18,CASSPINSDTEAFF,TGTGCCAGCTCACCAATCAATTCGGACACTGAAGCTTTCTTT
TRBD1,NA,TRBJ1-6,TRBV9,CASSPPGQGNSPLHF,TGTGCCAGCAGCCCTCCCGGACAGGGGAATTCACCCCTCCACTTT
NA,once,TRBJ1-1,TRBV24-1,CATSDSQGGEAFF,TGTGCCACCAGTGATAGTCAGGGAGGTGAAGCTTTCTTT
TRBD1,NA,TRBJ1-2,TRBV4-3,CASSQDASGDRVTRGGYTF,TGCGCCAGCAGCCAAGATGCCTCTGGGGACAGGGTAACTCGAGGGGGCTACACCTTC
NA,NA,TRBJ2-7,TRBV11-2,CASSPLRAYEQYF,TGTGCCAGCAGCCCCCTTCGGGCCTACGAGCAGTACTTC
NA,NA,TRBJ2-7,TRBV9,CASSTGTETYEQYF,TGTGCCAGCAGCACAGGGACGGAAACCTACGAGCAGTACTTC
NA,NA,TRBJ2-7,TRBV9,CASSVAPGANYEQYF,TGTGCCAGCAGCGTAGCTCCAGGGGCAAACTACGAGCAGTACTTC
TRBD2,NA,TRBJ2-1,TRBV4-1,CASRILAGGRYSYNEQFF,TGCGCCAGCAGAATACTAGCGGGGGGCCGATACTCCTACAATGAGCAGTTCTTC
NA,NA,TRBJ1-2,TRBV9,CASSPRGGANYGYTF,TGTGCCAGCAGCCCAAGGGGGGGAGCTAACTATGGCTACACCTTC
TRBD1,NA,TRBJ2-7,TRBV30,CAWSAGQGYEQYF,TGTGCCTGGAGCGCGGGACAGGGCTACGAGCAGTACTTC
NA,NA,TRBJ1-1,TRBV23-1,CASSPRQALNTEAFF,TGCGCCAGCAGTCCCCGACAGGCATTGAACACTGAAGCTTTCTTT
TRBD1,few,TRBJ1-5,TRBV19,CASSGTGGFQPQHF,TGTGCCAGCTCCGGGACAGGGGGATTTCAGCCCCAGCATTTT
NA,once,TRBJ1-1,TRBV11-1,CASSLSGDMNTEAFF,TGTGCCAGCAGCCTAAGCGGGGACATGAACACTGAAGCTTTCTTT
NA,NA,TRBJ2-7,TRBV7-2,CASSPGGYEQYF,TGTGCCAGCAGCCCAGGGGGGTATGAGCAGTACTTC
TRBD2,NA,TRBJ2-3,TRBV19,CASRGRLAGGPDTQYF,TGTGCCAGTAGGGGACGACTAGCGGGGGGGCCGGATACGCAGTATTTT
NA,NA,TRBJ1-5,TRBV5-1,CASSLGGERPQHF,TGCGCCAGCAGCTTGGGGGGGGAGCGGCCCCAGCATTTT
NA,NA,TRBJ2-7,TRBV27,CASSLSRQGRAYEQYF,TGTGCCAGCAGTTTATCGCGGCAGGGTAGGGCCTACGAGCAGTACTTC
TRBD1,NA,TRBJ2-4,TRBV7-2,CASSYLRGAKNIQYF,TGTGCCAGCAGTTATCTCAGGGGGGCCAAAAACATTCAGTACTTC
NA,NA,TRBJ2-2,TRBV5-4,CASSSDWTGGELFF,TGTGCCAGCAGCTCGGACTGGACGGGCGGGGAGCTGTTTTTT
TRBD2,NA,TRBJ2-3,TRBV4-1,CASSHRLAGGLSPDTQYF,TGCGCCAGCAGCCACCGACTAGCGGGGGGGCTCTCCCCAGATACGCAGTATTTT
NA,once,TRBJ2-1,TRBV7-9,CASSSTGNEQFF,TGTGCCAGCAGCTCAACAGGGAATGAGCAGTTCTTC
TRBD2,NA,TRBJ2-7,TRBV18,CASSPETAGWSYEQYF,TGTGCCAGCTCACCTGAGACAGCGGGATGGAGCTACGAGCAGTACTTC
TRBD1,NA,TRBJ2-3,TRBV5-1,CASSPSTGATDTQYF,TGCGCCAGCAGCCCCTCGACAGGGGCCACAGATACGCAGTATTTT
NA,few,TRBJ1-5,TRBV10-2,CASSDRHNQPQHF,TGCGCCAGCAGTGACAGACACAATCAGCCCCAGCATTTT
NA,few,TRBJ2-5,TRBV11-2,CASSSPAGLWGETQYF,TGTGCCAGCAGCTCCCCTGCGGGACTCTGGGGGGAGACCCAGTACTTC
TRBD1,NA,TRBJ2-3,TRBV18,CASSPGQFGSTDTQYF,TGTGCCAGCTCACCGGGACAGTTCGGGAGCACAGATACGCAGTATTTT
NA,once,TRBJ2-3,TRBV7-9,CASSLLASSTDTQYF,TGTGCCAGCAGCTTACTAGCATCTAGCACAGATACGCAGTATTTT
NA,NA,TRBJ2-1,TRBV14,CASSLKRGSGSYNEQFF,TGTGCCAGCAGCCTCAAACGGGGTAGTGGCTCCTACAATGAGCAGTTCTTC
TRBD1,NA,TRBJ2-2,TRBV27,CASRRTGGLGGELFF,TGTGCCAGCAGGCGGACAGGGGGTTTGGGCGGGGAGCTGTTTTTT
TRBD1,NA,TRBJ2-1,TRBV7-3,CASSPSRQGASNEQFF,TGTGCCAGCAGCCCCTCCCGACAGGGGGCGAGCAATGAGCAGTTCTTC
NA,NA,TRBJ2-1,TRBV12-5,CASGSLPVTSYNEQFF,TGTGCTAGTGGTTCCCTACCGGTTACGTCCTACAATGAGCAGTTCTTC
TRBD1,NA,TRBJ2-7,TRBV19,CASSTTGQGTYEQYF,TGTGCCAGTAGTACAACGGGACAGGGAACCTACGAGCAGTACTTC
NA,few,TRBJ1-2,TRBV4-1,CASSLLPGGPYGYTF,TGCGCCAGCAGCCTGCTCCCGGGGGGACCCTATGGCTACACCTTC
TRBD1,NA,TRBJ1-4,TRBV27,CASSLFGQGAATNEKLFF,TGTGCCAGCAGTTTATTTGGCCAGGGGGCCGCAACTAATGAAAAACTGTTTTTT